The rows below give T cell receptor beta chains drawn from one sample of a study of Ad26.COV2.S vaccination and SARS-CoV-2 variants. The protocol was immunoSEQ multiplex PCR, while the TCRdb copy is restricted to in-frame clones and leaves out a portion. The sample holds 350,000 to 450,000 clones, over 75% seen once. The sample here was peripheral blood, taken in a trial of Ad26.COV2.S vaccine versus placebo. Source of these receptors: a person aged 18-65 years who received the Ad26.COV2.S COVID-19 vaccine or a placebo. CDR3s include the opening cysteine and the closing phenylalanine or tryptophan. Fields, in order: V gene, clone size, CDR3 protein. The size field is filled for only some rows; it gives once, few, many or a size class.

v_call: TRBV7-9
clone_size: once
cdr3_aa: CASSMTGFTEAFF

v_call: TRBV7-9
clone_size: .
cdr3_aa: CASPGGQGAYNEQFF

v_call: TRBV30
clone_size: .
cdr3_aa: CAWKQGTEAFF

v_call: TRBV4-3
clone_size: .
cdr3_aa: CASSQDSLRNQPQHF

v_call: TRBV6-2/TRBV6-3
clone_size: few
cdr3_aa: CASSLTVNTEAFF

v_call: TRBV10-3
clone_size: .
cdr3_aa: CAISDRDPPHPYEQYF

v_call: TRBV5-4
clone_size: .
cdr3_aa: CASSPDRRSNYGYTF

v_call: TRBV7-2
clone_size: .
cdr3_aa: CASSYSSLHEQFF

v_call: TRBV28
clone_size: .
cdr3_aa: CASKDMDTSKNIQYF

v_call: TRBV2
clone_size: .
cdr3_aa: CASGQVNTEAFF

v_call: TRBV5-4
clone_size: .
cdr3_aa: CASSSPTSSNEQFF

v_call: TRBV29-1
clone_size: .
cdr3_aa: CSVLEAGPVDTQYF

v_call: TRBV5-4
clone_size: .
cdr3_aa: CASSLAQLRPGGLRGYTF

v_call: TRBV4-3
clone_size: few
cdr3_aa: CASSLTTDQPQHF

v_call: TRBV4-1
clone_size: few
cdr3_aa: CASSKDRDTNTGELFF

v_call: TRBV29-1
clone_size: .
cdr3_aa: CSVGVIGSGEKLFF

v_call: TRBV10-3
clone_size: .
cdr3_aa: CAISPGGTGKETQYF

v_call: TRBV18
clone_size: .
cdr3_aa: CASSPSGGAYNEQFF

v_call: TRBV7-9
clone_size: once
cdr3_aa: CTYSSLFRPTEAFF

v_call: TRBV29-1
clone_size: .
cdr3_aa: CSVEGGQTEAFF

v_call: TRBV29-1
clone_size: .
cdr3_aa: CSAYMNTEAFF

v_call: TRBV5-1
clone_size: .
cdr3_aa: CASSPDNNQPQHF

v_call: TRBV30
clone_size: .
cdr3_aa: CAWTRDNSPLHF

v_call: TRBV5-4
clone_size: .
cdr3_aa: CASSVRDRGYNEQFF

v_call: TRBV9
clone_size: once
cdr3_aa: CASSVGQIATNEKLFF

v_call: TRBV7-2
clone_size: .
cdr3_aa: CASSFLGSNYGYTF

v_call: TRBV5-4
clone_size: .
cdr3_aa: CASSPSPGQTYQETQYF

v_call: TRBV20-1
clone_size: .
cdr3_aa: CSARGGTEAFF

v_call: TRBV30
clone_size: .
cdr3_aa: CAWSGSFSTVQFF

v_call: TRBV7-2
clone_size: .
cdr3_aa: CASSLRYEQYF

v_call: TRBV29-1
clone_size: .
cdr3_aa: CSVEPGGEGGYTF

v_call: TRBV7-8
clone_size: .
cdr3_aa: CASSPHSEKLFF

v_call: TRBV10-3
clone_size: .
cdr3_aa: CAISEGGSYNSPLHF

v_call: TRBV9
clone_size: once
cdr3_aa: CASSPYGEDTEAFF

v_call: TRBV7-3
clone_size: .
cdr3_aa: CASSSDGSETQYF

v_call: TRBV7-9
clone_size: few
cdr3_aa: CASNGQGVYEQYF

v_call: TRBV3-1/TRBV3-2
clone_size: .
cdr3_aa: CASSDRENTEAFF

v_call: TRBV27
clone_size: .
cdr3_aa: CASSFASQETQYF

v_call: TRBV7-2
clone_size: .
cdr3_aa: CASSIGTGGNQPQHF

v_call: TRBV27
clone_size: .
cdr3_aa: CASTPTGAHHEAFF

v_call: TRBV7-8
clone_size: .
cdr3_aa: CASSLKGGVGAFF

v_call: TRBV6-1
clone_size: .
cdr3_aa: CASSEAGTGNQPQHF

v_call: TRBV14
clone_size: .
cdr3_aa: CASSQVIQGNEQYF

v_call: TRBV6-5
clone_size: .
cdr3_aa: CASSLSLTGGVPQHF

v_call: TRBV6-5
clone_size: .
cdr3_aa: CASSRQGTGANVLTF

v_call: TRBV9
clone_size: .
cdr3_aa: CASSVLGRAGNTIYF

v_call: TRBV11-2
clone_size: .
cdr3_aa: CASSPQLDRVWDEQFF